The 5 T cell receptor beta chains below come from one sample, sequenced in a study of cytomegalovirus exposure and HLA in healthy donors. PCR primers comprised 60 Vbeta and 13 Jbeta primers. The table came from immunoSEQ multiplex PCR; TCRdb's copy has only in-frame clones and leaves some out. The sample has 150,000 to 200,000 clones; over 65% are singletons. The sample was PBMCs. All receptors come from a man younger than 35 in good health and CMV-seropositive.

The chain combines TRBV11-2 with TRBJ2-7; 10 bases align to TRBD2. Trimming cost V 5 bases and J 3 bases; bases outside gene matches: 7. Germline loops: CDR1 SGHAT, CDR2 FQNNGV. The CDR3 spans 15 residues. The CDR3 DNA sequence: TGTGCCAGCAGCCACGGACTAGCGGAGAACTACGAGCAGTACGTC. Translation: CASSHGLAENYEQYV.

This clone was seen more than once but under ten times. The chain recombines TRBV7-9 with TRBJ1-3; D is undetermined. The V gene's germline CDR1 is SEHNR and CDR2 FQNEAQ (reference sequence). The length of the CDR3 is 12 residues. The germline V and J ends were trimmed by 6 bases and 5 bases, with 8 bases remaining between them. CDR3: CASRSRRNTIYF. DNA for the CDR3: TGTGCCAGCAGATCCAGGAGAAACACCATATATTTT.

The chain is built from TRBV7-9 and TRBJ1-2; 9 bases map to TRBD1. The junction had 9 bases not matched to a gene; V was cut back by 8 bases and J by 5 bases. CDR1 and CDR2 (germline): SEHNR, FQNEAQ (reference sequence). This CDR3 is 14 amino acids long. The CDR3 loop reads CASRDNRGPYGYTF. CDR3 bases: TGTGCCAGCCGGGACAACAGGGGGCCATATGGCTACACCTTC.

The gene calls are TRBV9 and TRBJ1-4; 9 bases map to TRBD1. The CDR3 sequence is 15 residues long. Germline values: CDR1 SGDLS, CDR2 YYNGEE. J lost 7 bases, V lost 3 bases, and 7 bases had no gene match. The CDR3 DNA is TGTGCCAGCAGCGGAAGACAGGGGGTAACTGAAAAACTGTTTTTT. Its translation is CASSGRQGVTEKLFF.

The chain couples TRBV14 to TRBJ2-7; D is ambiguous. The CDR3 extends over 13 amino acids. V was cut by 1 base and J by 0 bases, with 4 bases left in between. Germline V CDR1 and CDR2: SGHDN, FVKESK. The DNA of the CDR3 is TGTGCCAGCAGCCAAGGGGGCTCCTACGAGCAGTACGTC. Translation: CASSQGGSYEQYV.